The source of this T cell receptor beta chain is a study of blood T cell repertoires in COVID-19 (dated by TCRdb to about 2020). For the study in its entirety: Samples from collaborators originated in the United States, Italy and Spain and spanned both the acute and convalescent phases of COVID-19. The repertoires were made available in a free public database intended to serve as a resource for research on the immune response to SARS-CoV-2. Deeply sampled blood TCRbeta repertoires from subjects exposed to, actively infected with, or recovered from COVID-19 were included in the dataset. The sample metadata nearly always contained a de-identified subject ID, COVID-19 status, age in years and sex. The material from the prospective study consisted of cDNA or gDNA derived from T cells, B-cell-depleted T cells, or PBMCs. HLA class I and class II types, where available, came from metadata supplied by the sample provider rather than from assay-based typing. Samples came from the ongoing ImmuneRACE study (first 160 participants) plus 1,254 subjects from 6 global collaborators. What the work shows at the level of the full study, not this receptor alone: Clinical and demographic metadata were provided uncurated, with the amount varying by source and participant.

Taken from cysteine to phenylalanine, the CDR3 has 12 residues. Only the CDR3 portion is preserved as DNA: 36 bases, with reading frame beginning at the first base. Unmatched junction bases come to 5, with V trimmed by 7 bases and J by 7 bases. Reading the germline V gene gives CDR1 WSHSY and CDR2 SAAADI. TCRbeta CDR3 regions were amplified from genomic DNA by means of the immunoSEQ Assay, a bias-controlled multiplex PCR. Concerning the study's data processing: Nucleated cell counts per sample were estimated from amplification of reference gene primers within the assay. Sequence reads were collapsed and filtered to measure the absolute abundance of every unique TCRbeta CDR3 rearrangement. For each sample, productive Simpson clonality was calculated as the square root of Simpson's diversity index over productive rearrangements. TCRdb carries this immuneACCESS record with in-frame sequences only. Its versions omit some clonotypes, under half of them owing to an unresolved V gene in the studies checked, with the rest unexplained. V, J and clone size were drawn from that table, and D and trimming were deduced from the DNA. This sample is represented by 15,000 to 20,000 clones; about 88% of them were singletons. Of the sample, 9.8% is held by the ten largest clones.

Each collaborating institution followed its own protocols to collect whole blood in K2EDTA tubes. For TCRbeta analysis, collaborators shipped samples as frozen whole blood, isolated PBMCs, or DNA extracted from either of those sample types. Regarding this clone: Its antigen is not yet known. Base qualities are not recorded, but no much larger clone differs from it by a single base.

Sequencing was performed on peripheral blood. This receptor was obtained from a man in his forties or fifties with active COVID-19. The chain is encoded by TRBV10-2 joined to TRBJ2-7, and 9 bases in between align with TRBD1. The nucleotide sequence is TGCGCCAGCACACAGGGGGCGGGGGAGCAGTACTTC. This yields the protein CASTQGAGEQYF.